Following are 5 T cell receptor beta chains from one sample sequenced in a study of tumor-infiltrating lymphocytes in primary liver carcinoma. Starting material of 500 ng total RNA yielded TCR beta cDNA via a constant-region primer. Slightly modified ARM-PCR served as the procedure for the TCR beta libraries. These libraries came from three rounds of nested multiplex PCR. The study ran its first two PCR rounds for approximately 11 cycles each, using TRBV1-TRBV30 forward primers and a C-beta reverse primer. Via MiXCR, TCRdb re-called the multiplex PCR reads, giving one row per CDR3 protein. The sample records fewer than 200,000 distinct CDR3 sequences, 85% being singletons. The roughly 19-32 mg bulk tissue piece was not sorted before simultaneous RNA and DNA extraction. The sample consisted of tumor tissue from primary liver carcinoma. Source of these receptors: a man in his forties with primary liver carcinoma and hepatitis B virus infection.

This chain connects TRBV28 to TRBJ1-5; D unresolved. CDR1 and CDR2 from the germline V gene are MDHEN and SYDVKM. V dropped 5 bases and J dropped 10 bases, with 18 bases sitting between them. The CDR3 totals 14 residues. CDR3 sequence reads: CASSMTWATQPQHF. DNA for the CDR3: TGTGCCAGCAGTATGACATGGGCCACCCAACCCCAGCATTTT.

Turning to this clonotype: The junction and the germline gene differ at one end; a read error may be behind it. V gene TRBV7-9 combines with J gene TRBJ1-2, with D possibly matching TRBD1 (5 bases). This CDR3 spans 13 amino acids. Per germline, CDR1 SEHNR and CDR2 FQNEAQ (reference sequence). In DNA, the CDR3 is TGTGCCAGCAGCCGCCAGGACCTCTGGGGCTACACTTTC. Residues: CASSRQDLWGYTF.

Details on this clonotype: Relative to the germline gene, one junction end is altered; a read error may explain this. The chain couples TRBV29-1 to TRBJ2-1; TRBD2 matches at 10 bases. The CDR3 extends over 14 amino acids. CDR1 is SQVTM, CDR2 ANQGSEA, per germline. The CDR3 is CSVGAGGPRREQLF. CDR3 nucleotides: TGCAGCGTCGGAGCGGGAGGGCCACGGCGTGAGCAGTTGTTC.

This clonotype was observed many times. This rearrangement joins TRBV12-3 or TRBV12-4 to TRBJ2-1, with a tentative D call TRBD1 (5 bases). The CDR3 runs 11 residues. The germline V and J ends were trimmed by 5 bases and 12 bases, with 11 bases remaining between them. CDR3: CASSAGIGQFF. The CDR3 DNA is TGTGCCAGCAGTGCAGGGATAGGGCAGTTCTTC.

This clonotype was seen a single time. Since the CDR3 does not end with the conserved phenylalanine or tryptophan, this likely comes from a read error. V and J are TRBV29-1 and TRBJ1-1; D may be TRBD1 (5 bases). CDR1 is SQVTM and CDR2 is ANQGSEA in the germline V gene. This CDR3 is built from 12 residues. The CDR3 sequence: CSVSQGKAEAFY. In nucleotides, the CDR3 is TGTAGCGTCTCTCAGGGCAAGGCTGAAGCTTTCTAT.